The clone carrying this T cell receptor (beta chain) appeared many times. The antigen remains unidentified. The sample originates from a study of identical twins. TCRdb reanalysed the 5' RACE reads using MiXCR and keeps one entry per CDR3 protein. The table shows a few hundred thousand distinct CDR3 sequences, with 9.5% occurring only once. General observations from the study: Possibly, invariant MAIT and iNKT cells partly confounded zero-insertion analyses. Fewer insertions marked abundant cord blood beta clonotypes; young adult naive trended weakly, memory not at all. Out-of-frame alpha sequences common to twins were enriched for low generation probability.

This sample was also put to use in a study of yellow fever vaccine responses in identical twins.

The source of this sequence is a woman between 18 and 30 years old in good health. The sequenced sample was CD8+ T cells sorted from blood.

This CDR3 is CASSWDFSYEQYF. CDR3 coding DNA: TGTGCCAGCAGCTGGGACTTCTCCTACGAGCAGTACTTC. The chain is built from TRBV7-9 and TRBJ2-7, with D perhaps TRBD2 (6 bases). CDR3 length equals 13 residues. CDR1 is SEHNR, CDR2 FQNEAQ, per germline (reference sequence). Trimming pared 4 bases from V and 0 bases from J, leaving 7 bases between.